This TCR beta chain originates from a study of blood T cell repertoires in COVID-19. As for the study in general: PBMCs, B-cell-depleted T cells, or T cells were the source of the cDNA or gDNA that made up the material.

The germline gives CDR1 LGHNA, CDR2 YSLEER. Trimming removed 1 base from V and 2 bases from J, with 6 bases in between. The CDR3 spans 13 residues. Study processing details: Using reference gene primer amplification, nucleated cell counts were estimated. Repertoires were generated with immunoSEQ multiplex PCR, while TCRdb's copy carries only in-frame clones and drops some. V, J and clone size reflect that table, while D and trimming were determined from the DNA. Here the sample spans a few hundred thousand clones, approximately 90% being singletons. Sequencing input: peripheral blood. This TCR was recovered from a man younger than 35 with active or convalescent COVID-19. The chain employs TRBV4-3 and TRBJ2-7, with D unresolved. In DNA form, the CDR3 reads TGCGCCAGCAGCCAAGGTCAAACCTACGAGCAGTACTTC. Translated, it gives CASSQGQTYEQYF.